Shown below are 21 T cell receptor beta chains from a single sample sequenced in a study of cytomegalovirus exposure and HLA in healthy donors. Primers included in the PCR were 60 Vbeta and 13 Jbeta primers. This table comes from immunoSEQ multiplex PCR, and its TCRdb copy is limited to in-frame clones, with some not included. This table holds 150,000 to 200,000 clones, roughly 80% found once. Sequencing input: PBMCs. The receptors were sampled from a man aged 55 to 70 in good health and CMV-seronegative.

The V call is TRBV10-3, the J call TRBJ1-2; D gene unclear. The CDR3 runs to 12 residues. Germline V gives CDR1 ENHRY, CDR2 SYGVKD. Trimming took 5 bases from V and 8 from J, leaving 12 bases between them. CDR3 amino acids: CAISNGEWGYTF. The DNA of the CDR3 is TGTGCCATCAGTAACGGGGAGTGGGGCTACACCTTC.

J is TRBJ2-3 and V is TRBV18; a weak D match, TRBD2 (7 bases). Trimming left V 5 bases short and J 5 bases short, with 17 bases between. The CDR3 loop spans 15 amino acids. Germline assignment: CDR1 KGHSH and CDR2 LQKENI. The CDR3 loop reads CASSSYREGKDTQYF. The CDR3 DNA follows: TGTGCCAGCTCATCATACAGGGAGGGCAAAGATACGCAGTATTTT. Using reference TRBV18 and TRBJ2-3 for the parts outside the CDR3, the full variable domain is NAGVMQNPRHLVRRRGQEARLRCSPMKGHSHVYWYRQLPEEGLKFMVYLQKENIIDESGMPKERFSAEFPKEGPSILRIQQVVRGDSAAYFCASSSYREGKDTQYFGPGTRLTVL.

CDR3 sequence (DNA): TGTGCCAGCAGCTTACTAGCGGCCCCCTACGAGCAGTACTTC. Translated, it gives CASSLLAAPYEQYF. The V gene is TRBV13, the J gene TRBJ2-7; the match to TRBD2 covers 7 bases. The CDR3 has 14 residues. Trimming removed 2 bases from V and 2 bases from J; junction bases left unmatched: 3. Germline lookup yields CDR1 PRHDT and CDR2 FYEKMQ (reference sequence). Full variable domain (rest looked up from reference TRBV13 and TRBJ2-7): AAGVIQSPRHLIKEKRETATLKCYPIPRHDTVYWYQQGPGQDPQFLISFYEKMQSDKGSIPDRFSAQQFSDYHSELNMSSLELGDSALYFCASSLLAAPYEQYFGPGTRLTVT.

This rearrangement joins TRBV15 to TRBJ2-5; 9 bases are a match to TRBD1. The J call may be in error: the DNA end matches TRBJ2-7 better. This CDR3 comprises 13 residues. From germline, CDR1 is LNHNV and CDR2 YYDKDF (reference sequence). CDR3 coding DNA: TGTGCCACCAGCAGGGACAGGGGCTCCGAGCAGTACTTC. Protein product: CATSRDRGSEQYF.

The genes are TRBV7-2 and TRBJ2-3; D is possibly TRBD1 (6 bases). The germline CDR1 and CDR2 sequences are SGHTA and FQGNSA. The CDR3 covers 13 residues. V was trimmed by 10 bases and J by 2 bases, leaving 13 bases between them. CDR3 nucleotides: TGTGCCAACCACGAGGGGGACACAGATACGCAGTATTTT. This codes for CANHEGDTDTQYF. The variable domain in full, completed from reference TRBV7-2 and TRBJ2-3, reads GAGVSQSPSNKVTEKGKDVELRCDPISGHTALYWYRQSLGQGLEFLIYFQGNSAPDKSGLPSDRFSAERTGGSVSTLTIQRTQQEDSAVYLCANHEGDTDTQYFGPGTRLTVL.

This chain joins TRBV7-9 and TRBJ2-7; TRBD1 aligns across 8 bases. From germline, CDR1 is SEHNR and CDR2 FQNEAQ (reference sequence). The V and J ends lost 0 bases and 5 bases, in that order; junction bases with no gene match: 6. The CDR3 extends over 15 amino acids. The CDR3 protein is CASSLAPGGHNEQYF. The CDR3 DNA follows: TGTGCCAGCAGCTTAGCGCCAGGGGGCCACAACGAGCAGTACTTC.

V usage is TRBV4-1 and J usage is TRBJ1-2, with 10 positions matching TRBD1. CDR3 length: 15 amino acids. V shed 4 bases and J 8 bases; nucleotides not matched to a gene: 10. Germline lookup yields CDR1 MGHRA and CDR2 YSYEKL. CDR3 nucleotides: TGCGCCAGCAGCCCAGCGGGACAGGGGATATGGGGCTACACCTTC. Amino acids: CASSPAGQGIWGYTF.

This clone was detected only a few times. The V and J genes are TRBV7-2 and TRBJ1-1, with D unclear. CDR1 is SGHTA and CDR2 is FQGNSA in the germline V gene. V was cut by 2 bases and J by 1 base, with 17 bases left in between. The CDR3 contains 17 residues. CDR3 protein: CASSLSLMRGKNTEAFF. CDR3 bases: TGTGCCAGCAGCTTATCTTTAATGAGAGGGAAGAACACTGAAGCTTTCTTT.

The rearrangement uses TRBV19 and TRBJ2-7; 10 nucleotides match TRBD1. CDR3 length equals 12 residues. The junction had 7 bases not matched to a gene; V was cut back by 6 bases and J by 11 bases. Germline loops: CDR1 LNHDA, CDR2 SQIVND (reference sequence). The CDR3 DNA sequence: TGTGCCAGTAGCCTGACAGGGGGCGATGAGTACTTC. The encoded protein is CASSLTGGDEYF.

This chain uses TRBV14 with TRBJ2-7, with D maybe TRBD2 (5 bases). Germline CDR1 and CDR2: SGHDN and FVKESK. The CDR3 runs to 14 residues. Trimming removed 2 bases at V and 2 bases at J, with 10 bases between. The CDR3 bases are TGTGCCAGCAGCCAATTTGAGGGAGCCTACGAGCAGTACTTC. This sequence encodes CASSQFEGAYEQYF.

V gene TRBV12-5 combines with J gene TRBJ2-5; maybe TRBD2 (6 bases). This CDR3 has 13 amino acids. Germline CDR1 LGHNT, CDR2 FRNRAP. V gave up 6 bases and J gave up 1 base, with 9 bases separating them. The DNA for the CDR3 is TGTGCTAGTGGACACGGGGGCCAAGAGACCCAGTACTTC. Its protein is CASGHGGQETQYF.

The rearrangement uses TRBV7-9 and TRBJ2-2; D is possibly TRBD2 (5 bases). The CDR3 has 13 residues. Between the trimmed V and J ends, which lost 5 bases and 7 bases, there was a span of 11 bases. Germline CDR1 is SEHNR and CDR2 is FQNEAQ (reference sequence). In DNA form, the CDR3 reads TGTGCCAGCAGCCAGGACTGGGGCGGGGAGCTGTTTTTT. This sequence encodes CASSQDWGGELFF.

The chain carries TRBV6-6 and TRBJ2-1; D possibly corresponds to TRBD2 (5 bases). The V end was cut by 2 bases, the J end by 9 bases, with 14 bases between. Germline loops: CDR1 MNHNY, CDR2 SVGAGI (reference sequence). The CDR3 has 14 residues. The CDR3 protein is CASSYPGERGEQFF. DNA of the CDR3: TGTGCCAGCAGTTACCCGGGCGAACGGGGTGAGCAGTTCTTC.

This chain connects TRBV5-4 to TRBJ2-1; a weak D match, TRBD2 (7 bases). Germline assignment: CDR1 SGHNT and CDR2 YYREEE (reference sequence). The CDR3 has 15 amino acids. Trimming shortened V by 4 bases and J by 9 bases, and 20 bases separated the two germline ends. The CDR3, as DNA: TGTGCCAGCAGCACCGGCGGCGGGGAGGGGGGTGAGCAGTTCTTC. Translating it yields CASSTGGGEGGEQFF.

This chain uses TRBV7-9 with TRBJ2-5; TRBD1 matches 12 bases. J lost 5 bases, V lost 2 bases, and 6 bases had no gene match. Germline CDR1 reads SEHNR; CDR2 reads FQNEAQ (reference sequence). The CDR3 loop spans 16 amino acids. CDR3 DNA sequence: TGTGCCAGCAGCTTACCGGGACAGGGGGCCTGGGAGACCCAGTACTTC. Its translation: CASSLPGQGAWETQYF.

The CDR3 region has the DNA TGTGCCAGCAGTGCCGCTCTACAGGGGTTGAAAGCTTTCTTT. As protein: CASSAALQGLKAFF. This chain connects TRBV27 to TRBJ1-1; 7 nucleotides line up with TRBD1. Trimming removed 5 bases from V and 9 bases from J; junction bases left unmatched: 12. Germline assignment: CDR1 MNHEY and CDR2 SMNVEV (reference sequence). CDR3 length equals 14 residues.

The chain couples TRBV28 to TRBJ2-7; 7 nucleotides align to TRBD2. This CDR3 comprises 16 residues. Germline trimming cut 6 bases from V and 0 bases from J; bases unmatched to any gene: 11. Germline values: CDR1 MDHEN, CDR2 SYDVKM. CDR3 in DNA: TGTGCCAGCAGCAACCCCCGGGGAGGGGTCTCCTACGAGCAGTACTTC. The encoded protein is CASSNPRGGVSYEQYF.

This chain uses TRBV18 with TRBJ2-7; D is perhaps TRBD2 (6 bases). The CDR3 runs to 15 residues. Trimming cost V 6 bases and J 3 bases, with 18 bases left between them. Germline CDR1 and CDR2: KGHSH and LQKENI. The CDR3: CASSLAIVGYYEQYF. The CDR3 nucleotides are TGTGCCAGCTCTCTAGCGATAGTCGGGTACTACGAGCAGTACTTC.

This clone was picked up one time. This rearrangement joins TRBV5-6 to TRBJ1-6; TRBD1 aligns across 8 bases. Trimming cost V 4 bases and J 7 bases; bases outside gene matches: 7. The CDR3 extends over 15 amino acids. The germline V gene encodes CDR1 SGHDT and CDR2 YYEEEE. The CDR3 loop is CASSRLYRGNSPLHF. CDR3 in DNA: TGTGCCAGCAGCCGCCTTTACAGGGGGAATTCACCCCTCCACTTT.

The V gene is TRBV25-1, the J gene TRBJ2-7, with D possibly being TRBD2 (5 bases). The V gene's germline CDR1 is MGHDK and CDR2 SYGVNS. The CDR3 has 14 amino acids. V was cut by 2 bases and J by 4 bases, with 12 bases left in between. As DNA, the CDR3 is TGTGCCAGCAGTGAAAGCGGTAGTCAGTACGAGCAGTACTTC. Translation: CASSESGSQYEQYF.

The rearrangement links TRBV27 to TRBJ2-7, with D tentatively TRBD2 (7 bases). The CDR3 length is 17 residues. The ends were cut back, 8 bases at V and 0 bases at J, with 23 bases in the middle. In germline, CDR1 is MNHEY, CDR2 SMNVEV (reference sequence). CDR3 sequence reads: CASETGSRAGDSYEQYF. The CDR3 DNA reads as TGTGCCAGCGAGACAGGTAGTAGGGCGGGGGACTCCTACGAGCAGTACTTC.